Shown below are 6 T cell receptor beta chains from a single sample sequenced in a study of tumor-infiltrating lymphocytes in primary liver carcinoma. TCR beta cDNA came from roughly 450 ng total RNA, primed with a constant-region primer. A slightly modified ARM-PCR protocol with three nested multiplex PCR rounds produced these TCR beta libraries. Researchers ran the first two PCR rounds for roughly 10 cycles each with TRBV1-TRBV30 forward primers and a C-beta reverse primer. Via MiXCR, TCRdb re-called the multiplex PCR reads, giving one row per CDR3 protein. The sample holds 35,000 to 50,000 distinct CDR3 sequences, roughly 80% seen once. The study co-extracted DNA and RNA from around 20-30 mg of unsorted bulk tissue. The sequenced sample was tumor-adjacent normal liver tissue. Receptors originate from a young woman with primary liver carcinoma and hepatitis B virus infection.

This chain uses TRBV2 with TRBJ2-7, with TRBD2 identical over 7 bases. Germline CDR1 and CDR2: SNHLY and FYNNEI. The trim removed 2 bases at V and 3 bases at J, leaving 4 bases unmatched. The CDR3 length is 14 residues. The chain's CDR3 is CASSERGVIYEQYF. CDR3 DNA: TGTGCCAGCAGTGAACGGGGGGTGATCTACGAGCAGTACTTC.

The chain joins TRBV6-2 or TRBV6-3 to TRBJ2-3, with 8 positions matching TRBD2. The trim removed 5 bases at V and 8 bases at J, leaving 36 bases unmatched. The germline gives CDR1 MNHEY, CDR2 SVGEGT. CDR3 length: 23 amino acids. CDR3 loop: CASSDRSWKRELTLNAGGTTQYF. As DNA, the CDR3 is TGTGCCAGCAGTGATCGATCGTGGAAGCGGGAGTTGACCCTCAACGCCGGCGGGACTACGCAGTATTTT.

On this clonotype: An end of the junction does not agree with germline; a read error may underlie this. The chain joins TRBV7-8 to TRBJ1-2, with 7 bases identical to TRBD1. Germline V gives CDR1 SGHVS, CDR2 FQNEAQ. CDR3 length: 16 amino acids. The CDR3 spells CANSSRGPNRERGYTF. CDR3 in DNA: TGTGCCAACAGCTCGAGGGGGCCAAACCGGGAACGGGGCTACACCTTC.

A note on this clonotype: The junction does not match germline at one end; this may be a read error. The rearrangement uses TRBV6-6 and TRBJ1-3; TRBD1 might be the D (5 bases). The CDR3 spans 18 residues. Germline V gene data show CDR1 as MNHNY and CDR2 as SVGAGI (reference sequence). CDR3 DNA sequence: TGTGCCAGGAGTTACTCCGGCCAGGGCGGAGAATCTGGAAACACCATATATTTT. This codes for CARSYSGQGGESGNTIYF.

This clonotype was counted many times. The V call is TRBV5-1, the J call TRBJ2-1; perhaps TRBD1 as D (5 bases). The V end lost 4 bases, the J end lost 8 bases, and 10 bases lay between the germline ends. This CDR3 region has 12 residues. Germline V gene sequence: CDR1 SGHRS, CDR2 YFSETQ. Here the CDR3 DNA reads TGCGCCAGCAGCGCGTTAGGGGATGAGCAGTTCTTC. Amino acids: CASSALGDEQFF. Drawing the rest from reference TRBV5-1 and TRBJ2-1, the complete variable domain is KAGVTQTPRYLIKTRGQQVTLSCSPISGHRSVSWYQQTPGQGLQFLFEYFSETQRNKGNFPGRFSGRQFSNSRSEMNVSTLELGDSALYLCASSALGDEQFFGPGTRLTVL.

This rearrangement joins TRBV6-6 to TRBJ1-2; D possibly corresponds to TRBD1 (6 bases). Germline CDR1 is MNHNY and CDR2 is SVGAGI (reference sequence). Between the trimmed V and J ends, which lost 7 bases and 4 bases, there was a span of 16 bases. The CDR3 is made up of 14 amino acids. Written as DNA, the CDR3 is TGTGCCAGCAATTCAGGGGCCGGCGGCTATGGCTACACCTTC. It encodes CASNSGAGGYGYTF.